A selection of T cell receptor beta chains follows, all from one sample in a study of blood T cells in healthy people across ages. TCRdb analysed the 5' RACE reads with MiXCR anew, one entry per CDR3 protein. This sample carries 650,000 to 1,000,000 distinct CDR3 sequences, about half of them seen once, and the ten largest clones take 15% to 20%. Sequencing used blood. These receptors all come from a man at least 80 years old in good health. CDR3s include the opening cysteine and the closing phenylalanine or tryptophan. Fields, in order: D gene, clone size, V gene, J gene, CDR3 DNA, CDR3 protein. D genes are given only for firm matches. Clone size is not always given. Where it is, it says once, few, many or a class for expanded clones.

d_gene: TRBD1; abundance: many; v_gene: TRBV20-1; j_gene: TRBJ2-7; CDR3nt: TGCAGTGCGCCGGCCGGGACAGGGGAAGTGTACGAGCAGTACTTC; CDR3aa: CSAPAGTGEVYEQYF
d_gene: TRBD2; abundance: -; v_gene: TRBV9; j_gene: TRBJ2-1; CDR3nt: TGTGCCAGCAGCGTAGCTCCTAGCGGGAGAGGGGCTAAGAATGAGCAGTTCTTC; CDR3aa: CASSVAPSGRGAKNEQFF
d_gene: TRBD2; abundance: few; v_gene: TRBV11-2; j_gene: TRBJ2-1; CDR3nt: TGTGCCAGCAGCTTGACTAGCGGGATAAATGAGCAGTTCTTC; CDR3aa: CASSLTSGINEQFF
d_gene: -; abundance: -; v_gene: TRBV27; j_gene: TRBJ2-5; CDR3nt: TGTGCCTGCAAGGGGTGGAGTGAAGAGACCCAGTACTTC; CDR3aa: CACKGWSEETQYF
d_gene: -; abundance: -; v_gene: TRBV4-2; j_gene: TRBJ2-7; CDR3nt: TGTGCCAGCAGCCAAGTTATCGCAAGGGGGTCCGGGAGCTCCTACGAGCAGTACTTC; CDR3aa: CASSQVIARGSGSSYEQYF
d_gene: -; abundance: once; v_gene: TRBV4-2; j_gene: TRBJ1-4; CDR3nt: TGTGCCAGCAGCCAAGTGGACTCGGCAACTAATGAAAAACTGTTTTTT; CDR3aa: CASSQVDSATNEKLFF
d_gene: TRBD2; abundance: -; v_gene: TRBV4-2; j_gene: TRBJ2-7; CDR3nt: TGTGCCAGCAGCCAAGGACTAGCGGGAGGTGCATCCTACGAGCAGTACTTC; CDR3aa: CASSQGLAGGASYEQYF
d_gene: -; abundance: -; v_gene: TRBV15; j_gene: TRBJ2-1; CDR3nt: TGTGCCACCAGCAGAGAGGGGACGGCACACACCAATGAGCAGTTCTTC; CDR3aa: CATSREGTAHTNEQFF
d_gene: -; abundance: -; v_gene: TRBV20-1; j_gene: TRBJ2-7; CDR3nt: TGCAGTGCTATGGTACGGTACTACGAGCAGTACTTC; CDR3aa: CSAMVRYYEQYF
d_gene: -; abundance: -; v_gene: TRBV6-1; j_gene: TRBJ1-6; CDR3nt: TGTGCCAGCAGTGAAGCGCTCGTCGCAAATTCACCCCTCCACTTT; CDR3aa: CASSEALVANSPLHF